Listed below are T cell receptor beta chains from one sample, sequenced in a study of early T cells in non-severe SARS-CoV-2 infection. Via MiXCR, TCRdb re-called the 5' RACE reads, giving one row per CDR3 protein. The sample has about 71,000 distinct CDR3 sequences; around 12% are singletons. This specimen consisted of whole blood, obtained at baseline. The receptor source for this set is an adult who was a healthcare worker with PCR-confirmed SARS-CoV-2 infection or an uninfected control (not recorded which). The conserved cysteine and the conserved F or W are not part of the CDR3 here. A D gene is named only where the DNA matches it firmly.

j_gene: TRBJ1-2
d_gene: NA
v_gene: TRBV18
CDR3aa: ASFPGQTYGYT

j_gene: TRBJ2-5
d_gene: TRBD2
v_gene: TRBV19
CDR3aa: ASSNPRGGEQETQY

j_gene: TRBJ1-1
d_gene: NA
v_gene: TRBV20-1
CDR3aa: SARYREDTEAF

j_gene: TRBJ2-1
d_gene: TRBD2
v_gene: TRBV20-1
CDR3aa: SALRGNEQF

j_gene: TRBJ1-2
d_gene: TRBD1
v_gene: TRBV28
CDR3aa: ASTGNRGFYGYT

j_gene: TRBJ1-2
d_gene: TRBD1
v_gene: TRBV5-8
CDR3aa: ASSLDRGAGGYT

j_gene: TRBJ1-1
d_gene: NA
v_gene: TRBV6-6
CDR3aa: ASSYSAAQAGEAF

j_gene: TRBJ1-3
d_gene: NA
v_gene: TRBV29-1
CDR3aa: SVESSENTIY

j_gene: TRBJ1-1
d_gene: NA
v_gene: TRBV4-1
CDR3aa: ASSQEWRTEAF

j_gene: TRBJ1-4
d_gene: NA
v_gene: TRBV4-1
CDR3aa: ASSQDHYRVTTNEKLF

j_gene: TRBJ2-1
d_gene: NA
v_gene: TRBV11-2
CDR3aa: ASSLDGTHNEQF

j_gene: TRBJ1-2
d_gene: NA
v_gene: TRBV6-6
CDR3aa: ASSYGPDYGYT

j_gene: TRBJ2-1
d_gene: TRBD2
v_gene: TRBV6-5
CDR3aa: ASSLHGLAGVGEQF

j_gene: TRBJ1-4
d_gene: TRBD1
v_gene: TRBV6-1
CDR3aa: ASSEATGGNEKLF

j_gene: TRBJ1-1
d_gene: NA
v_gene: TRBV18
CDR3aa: ASSPRQSFAEAF

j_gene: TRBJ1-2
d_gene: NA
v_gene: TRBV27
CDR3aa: ASSFQGDLGYGYT

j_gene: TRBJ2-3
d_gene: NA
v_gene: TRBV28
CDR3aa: ASNPAPGTPMVQY

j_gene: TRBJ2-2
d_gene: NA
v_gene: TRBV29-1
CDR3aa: SVEPTNTGELF

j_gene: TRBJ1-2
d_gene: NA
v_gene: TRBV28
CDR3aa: ASSPFWEYGYT

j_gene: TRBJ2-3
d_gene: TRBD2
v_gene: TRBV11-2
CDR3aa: ASSLLARRLAGGRDTQY

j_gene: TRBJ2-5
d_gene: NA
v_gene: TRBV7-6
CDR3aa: ASSPPSRQETQY

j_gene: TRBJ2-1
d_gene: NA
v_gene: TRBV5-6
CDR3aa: ASSINRNSYNEQF

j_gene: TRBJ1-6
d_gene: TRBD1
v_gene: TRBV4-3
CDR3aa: ASSPGAGGGYRDSPLH